What follows are 26 T cell receptor beta chains derived from one specimen sequenced in a study of beta chain features in type 1 diabetes. Every bit of the isolated RNA underwent reverse transcription, so sequencing read expressed TCRB transcripts. The table came from immunoSEQ multiplex PCR; TCRdb's copy has only in-frame clones and leaves some out. The table shows about half a million clones, with about 29% occurring only once. Sequenced sample: naive CD4+ T cells from blood. The receptors were sampled from a man aged 18 to 30 in good health.

The genes are TRBV19 and TRBJ2-2, with TRBD1 as a possible D gene (5 bases). The CDR3 is 15 amino acids. V lost 5 bases to trimming and J lost 0 bases, with 10 bases between them. CDR1 and CDR2 (germline): LNHDA, SQIVND (reference sequence). The CDR3 reads CASSAQVTNTGELFF. The CDR3 DNA sequence: TGTGCCAGTAGTGCACAGGTAACGAACACCGGGGAGCTGTTTTTT.

The chain recombines TRBV11-2 with TRBJ2-1, with D perhaps given as TRBD1 or TRBD2 (5 bases each). This CDR3 is 15 amino acids long. The germline V and J ends were trimmed by 5 bases and 7 bases, with 18 bases remaining between them. Germline-derived CDR1 and CDR2 are SGHAT and FQNNGV. This CDR3 is CASSIRDLRWNEQFF. CDR3 bases: TGTGCCAGCAGCATCCGGGACCTCCGGTGGAATGAGCAGTTCTTC.

This clone has only a few counts. The chain recombines TRBV7-3 with TRBJ2-3; perhaps TRBD2 as D (5 bases). Germline CDR1 and CDR2: SGHTA and FQGTGA. Trimming shortened V by 1 base and J by 2 bases, and 13 bases separated the two germline ends. The CDR3 extends over 16 amino acids. The chain's CDR3 is CASSLRADPYTDTQYF. In DNA, the CDR3 is TGTGCCAGCAGCTTAAGAGCGGACCCTTACACAGATACGCAGTATTTT.

CDR3 residues: CASSFMTGTDTQYF. The CDR3 coding sequence is TGCGCCAGCAGCTTCATGACTGGAACAGATACGCAGTATTTT. The rearrangement uses TRBV5-1 and TRBJ2-3; D call uncertain. Per germline, CDR1 SGHRS and CDR2 YFSETQ. V was clipped by 2 bases and J by 3 bases, with 10 bases between them. The CDR3 is 14 amino acids.

This clone has a handful of counts. The chain carries TRBV30 and TRBJ2-2, with no clear D. Germline values: CDR1 GTSNPN, CDR2 SVGIG (reference sequence). CDR3 length equals 14 residues. Trimming left V 0 bases short and J 5 bases short, with 10 bases between. The CDR3 loop reads CAWSVGAETGELFF. For the CDR3, the DNA is TGTGCCTGGAGTGTAGGCGCGGAGACCGGGGAGCTGTTTTTT.

This clone was observed a few times. The chain links TRBV18 to TRBJ1-2; D ambiguous. Germline V gives CDR1 KGHSH, CDR2 LQKENI. This CDR3 is 15 amino acids long. Trimming pared 4 bases from V and 2 bases from J, leaving 14 bases between. This CDR3 is CASSLNPDGNYGYTF. CDR3 in DNA: TGTGCCAGCTCACTTAACCCCGACGGAAACTATGGCTACACCTTC.

The chain joins TRBV25-1 to TRBJ2-2; 9 bases map to TRBD1. CDR1 and CDR2 from the germline V gene are MGHDK and SYGVNS. The junction had 5 bases not matched to a gene; V was cut back by 4 bases and J by 5 bases. The CDR3 runs 15 residues. CDR3 residues: CASSGDRDGTGELFF. The CDR3 region has the DNA TGTGCCAGCAGTGGGGACAGGGATGGGACCGGGGAGCTGTTTTTT.

The chain joins TRBV28 to TRBJ1-2; 7 bases are shared with TRBD1. The CDR3 runs 15 residues. CDR1 MDHEN and CDR2 SYDVKM come from the germline V gene. V gave up 3 bases and J gave up 8 bases; unmatched junction bases: 12. This CDR3 is CASSFSDRVNEGYTF. DNA for the CDR3: TGTGCCAGCAGTTTTAGTGACAGGGTGAATGAAGGCTACACCTTC.

This clone was seen a few times. The chain recombines TRBV7-7 with TRBJ2-1; D remains ambiguous. This CDR3 is built from 14 residues. Trimming removed 1 base from V and 7 bases from J, with 11 bases in between. The germline V gene has CDR1 SSHAT and CDR2 FNYEAQ (reference sequence). CDR3 nucleotides: TGTGCCAGCAGCTTAGGCTCAGGCCGGAATGAGCAGTTCTTC. It encodes CASSLGSGRNEQFF.

There are a few counts of this clone. The CDR3 bases are TGTGCAAGTCGCCCAACTAACTATGGCTACACCTTC. It is translated as CASRPTNYGYTF. This sequence joins TRBV12-2 and TRBJ1-2; TRBD1, the D gene given by the table, was not confirmed from the DNA. TRBV12-2 is termed a pseudogene. The CDR3 is made up of 12 amino acids.

The V gene is TRBV12-5, the J gene TRBJ1-3, with D unresolved. CDR1 is LGHNT and CDR2 is FRNRAP in the germline V gene. The CDR3 is made up of 13 amino acids. The ends were cut back, 5 bases at V and 7 bases at J, with 12 bases in the middle. CDR3 nucleotide sequence: TGTGCTAGTGGTACTCCGGCTCGGAACACCATATATTTT. It codes for CASGTPARNTIYF.

The V call is TRBV30, the J call TRBJ2-1, with 7 bases fitting TRBD2. The trim removed 8 bases at V and 4 bases at J, leaving 2 bases unmatched. CDR3 length equals 11 residues. The germline V gene encodes CDR1 GTSNPN and CDR2 SVGIG (reference sequence). The CDR3 bases are TGTGCCCGGCGGGGGTACAATGAGCAGTTCTTC. Protein product: CARRGYNEQFF.

This clone has just a few counts. The J gene is TRBJ2-6, the V gene TRBV25-1, with D possibly TRBD2 on 6 matching bases. Per the germline V gene, CDR1 is MGHDK and CDR2 is SYGVNS. Trimming removed 2 bases from V and 3 bases from J, with 8 bases in between. This CDR3 spans 15 amino acids. The CDR3 DNA is TGTGCCAGCAGTGAAGGCGGGGTTGGGGCCAACGTCCTGACTTTC. Translating gives CASSEGGVGANVLTF.

This clone was counted once. The V and J genes are TRBV5-1 and TRBJ2-2; D gene unclear. Trimming took 4 bases from V and 1 from J, leaving 8 bases between them. Germline CDR1 reads SGHRS; CDR2 reads YFSETQ. The CDR3 spans 14 residues. CDR3 sequence reads: CASSLSQNTGELFF. In DNA, the CDR3 is TGCGCCAGCAGCCTCAGTCAGAACACCGGGGAGCTGTTTTTT.

This rearrangement joins TRBV9 to TRBJ1-2; a possible D gene is TRBD1 (5 bases). Germline CDR1 SGDLS, CDR2 YYNGEE. The ends were cut back, 4 bases at V and 2 bases at J, with 15 bases in the middle. The CDR3 covers 15 residues. In nucleotides, the CDR3 is TGTGCCAGCAGCCCGGACCCGGGACGCAACTATGGCTACACCTTC. It yields the protein CASSPDPGRNYGYTF.

This clone was observed a handful of times. This chain uses TRBV4-3 with TRBJ2-7; D remains unclear. This CDR3 has 15 residues. CDR1 is LGHNA, CDR2 YSLEER, per germline. The germline V and J ends were trimmed by 0 bases and 3 bases, with 12 bases remaining between them. The CDR3 loop reads CASSQDVARNYEQYF. CDR3 DNA: TGCGCCAGCAGCCAAGATGTCGCAAGAAACTACGAGCAGTACTTC.

The V and J genes are TRBV14 and TRBJ2-5; D is perhaps TRBD1 (5 bases). Looked up from germline, CDR1 is SGHDN and CDR2 is FVKESK. The CDR3 is made up of 15 amino acids. Trimming took 4 bases from V and 1 from J, leaving 13 bases between them. The CDR3 DNA reads TGTGCCAGCAGCCCATTGGGGCAGCTCCAAGAGACCCAGTACTTC. It translates to CASSPLGQLQETQYF.

The chain links TRBV30 to TRBJ2-5; 7 nucleotides line up with TRBD2. Germline lookup yields CDR1 GTSNPN and CDR2 SVGIG (reference sequence). Trimming took 7 bases from V and 1 from J; bases not matched to a gene: 9. The CDR3 covers 14 residues. The CDR3 DNA reads as TGTGCCTACCAGCGGGGCCAGGTCCAAGAGACCCAGTACTTC. It translates to CAYQRGQVQETQYF.

The chain has TRBV29-1 and TRBJ2-7, with unresolved D. Germline loops: CDR1 SQVTM, CDR2 ANQGSEA. V was trimmed by 7 bases and J by 2 bases, leaving 15 bases between them. This CDR3 is 13 amino acids long. CDR3 amino acids: CSGREAFPYEQYF. In nucleotides, the CDR3 is TGCAGCGGTCGAGAGGCATTTCCCTACGAGCAGTACTTC.

This chain links TRBV5-1 with TRBJ2-6; 7 bases match TRBD1. The germline V gene has CDR1 SGHRS and CDR2 YFSETQ. V shed 3 bases, J shed 4 bases, and the junction held 4 bases outside the gene matches. The CDR3 totals 15 residues. The DNA for the CDR3 is TGCGCCAGCAGCTCAGGGACAGCCGGGGCCAACGTCCTGACTTTC. Its translation is CASSSGTAGANVLTF.

The rearrangement links TRBV7-6 to TRBJ2-6, with D possibly matching TRBD1 (6 bases). Germline CDR1 is SGHVS and CDR2 is FNYEAQ. The CDR3 is made up of 16 amino acids. The V end was cut by 3 bases, the J end by 4 bases, with 13 bases between. Written as DNA, the CDR3 is TGTGCCAGCAGCTTGGATTACAGGGCCGGGGCCAACGTCCTGACTTTC. Translation: CASSLDYRAGANVLTF.

To note about this clone: Other DNA sequences within the sample encode an identical CDR3. The chain joins TRBV20-1 to TRBJ2-7; D call uncertain. Germline lookup yields CDR1 DFQATT and CDR2 SNEGSKA (reference sequence). The CDR3 runs 11 residues. The V end was cut by 1 base, the J end by 3 bases, with 4 bases between. The CDR3 loop reads CSARVVYEQYF. The CDR3 DNA reads TGCAGTGCTAGAGTAGTCTACGAGCAGTACTTC.

This clone was seen only a few times. The rearrangement uses TRBV28 and TRBJ1-1; 8 bases fit TRBD1. Germline CDR1 MDHEN, CDR2 SYDVKM. V was pared by 5 bases and J by 0 bases, with 5 bases of the junction left unmatched. The CDR3 loop spans 15 amino acids. The CDR3 DNA sequence: TGTGCCAGCAGTCAACGGGACAGGTTGAACACTGAAGCTTTCTTT. As protein: CASSQRDRLNTEAFF. Together with reference TRBV28 and TRBJ1-1, the CDR3 gives the full variable domain: DVKVTQSSRYLVKRTGEKVFLECVQDMDHENMFWYRQDPGLGLRLIYFSYDVKMKEKGDIPEGYSVSREKKERFSLILESASTNQTSMYLCASSQRDRLNTEAFFGQGTRLTVV.

CDR3 DNA sequence: TGCGCCAGCAGCCACGAACAAATCACAGATACGCAGTATTTT. Encoded protein: CASSHEQITDTQYF. This chain uses TRBV5-1 with TRBJ2-3; D not resolved. The V and J ends lost 4 bases and 2 bases respectively, with 11 bases between them. The germline CDR1 and CDR2 sequences are SGHRS and YFSETQ. CDR3 size: 14 residues. Looking up the rest from reference TRBV5-1 and TRBJ2-3 gives the full variable domain: KAGVTQTPRYLIKTRGQQVTLSCSPISGHRSVSWYQQTPGQGLQFLFEYFSETQRNKGNFPGRFSGRQFSNSRSEMNVSTLELGDSALYLCASSHEQITDTQYFGPGTRLTVL.

This clone was recorded a few times. The chain couples TRBV5-1 to TRBJ2-1, with D unresolved. Trimming took 2 bases from V and 0 from J, leaving 12 bases between them. This CDR3 is 16 amino acids long. Germline CDR1 reads SGHRS; CDR2 reads YFSETQ. The CDR3 spells CASSFHSPSSYNEQFF. For the CDR3, the DNA is TGCGCCAGCAGCTTTCACAGTCCGAGCTCCTACAATGAGCAGTTCTTC. The variable domain in full, with the rest retrieved from reference TRBV5-1 and TRBJ2-1, is KAGVTQTPRYLIKTRGQQVTLSCSPISGHRSVSWYQQTPGQGLQFLFEYFSETQRNKGNFPGRFSGRQFSNSRSEMNVSTLELGDSALYLCASSFHSPSSYNEQFFGPGTRLTVL.

The rearrangement uses TRBV18 and TRBJ2-5; unclear D gene. The CDR3 has 14 residues. V lost 3 bases, J lost 3 bases, and 11 bases lay in between. CDR1 KGHSH and CDR2 LQKENI come from the germline V gene. This chain's CDR3 is CASSPIKAEETQYF. The CDR3 nucleotides are TGTGCCAGCTCACCCATAAAGGCCGAAGAGACCCAGTACTTC.